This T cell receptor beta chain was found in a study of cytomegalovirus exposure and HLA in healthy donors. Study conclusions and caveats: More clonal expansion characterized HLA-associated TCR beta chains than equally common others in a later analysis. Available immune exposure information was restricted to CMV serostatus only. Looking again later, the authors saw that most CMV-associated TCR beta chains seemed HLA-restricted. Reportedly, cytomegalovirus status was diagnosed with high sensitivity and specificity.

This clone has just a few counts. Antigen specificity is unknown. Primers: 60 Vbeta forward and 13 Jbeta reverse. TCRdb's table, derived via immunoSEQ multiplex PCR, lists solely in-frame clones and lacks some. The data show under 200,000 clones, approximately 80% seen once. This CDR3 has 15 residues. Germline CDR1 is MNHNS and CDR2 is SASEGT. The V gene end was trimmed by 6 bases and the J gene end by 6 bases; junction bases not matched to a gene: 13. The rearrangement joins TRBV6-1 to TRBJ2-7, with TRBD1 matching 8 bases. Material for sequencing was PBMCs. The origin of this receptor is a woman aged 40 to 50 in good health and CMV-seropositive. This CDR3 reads CASSKRTGFVGEQYF. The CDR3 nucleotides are TGTGCCAGCAGCAAACGGACAGGGTTCGTAGGCGAGCAGTACTTC.